This is a list of T cell receptor beta chains from one sample in a study of T-cell memory formation after mild COVID-19. Each CDR3 protein gets one entry after TCRdb re-called the 5' RACE reads with MiXCR. This sample has 190,000 or so distinct CDR3 sequences, with 27% found just once. Material: PBMCs or a T cell subset sorted from them (not recorded which). Receptor source: an adult woman who had mild COVID-19 (a few samples of this study predate the infection). Cell type and time point are not known. The conserved cysteine and the conserved F or W are not part of the CDR3 here. Each record gives: V gene, J gene, clone size, CDR3 protein. Part of the rows lack a size; the others show once, few, many or a class for expanded clones.

>TRBV5-1|TRBJ2-3|.
ASSLELAGMDTQY
>TRBV12-3/TRBV12-4|TRBJ2-7|.
ASSTILTTGDEQY
>TRBV7-2|TRBJ2-4|.
ASTPGQVHGGIQY
>TRBV27|TRBJ1-5|.
ASSFTGARQPQH
>TRBV5-6|TRBJ1-1|.
ASSLDIRNTEAF
>TRBV28|TRBJ2-3|.
ASSRPLGTTDTQY
>TRBV29-1|TRBJ2-5|few
SVDRDGQETQY
>TRBV21-1|TRBJ2-3|few
ASSKALDAGYTQY
>TRBV5-1|TRBJ2-5|.
ASSAAGLAGVLSAETQY
>TRBV27|TRBJ2-7|few
ASSEPYNEREQY
>TRBV7-2|TRBJ2-1|.
ASSLVQGYYNEQF
>TRBV29-1|TRBJ2-7|.
SARTAPSSYEQY
>TRBV20-1|TRBJ1-1|few
SAPNDRSPEAF
>TRBV5-1|TRBJ2-3|few
ASSWLSGSDRDTQY
>TRBV10-2|TRBJ2-2|few
ASRGLAGGIRTTGELF
>TRBV5-1|TRBJ1-1|few
ASSYDRITEAF
>TRBV5-1|TRBJ2-5|.
DSSLAQYQETQY
>TRBV7-2|TRBJ1-1|.
ASSYPGGGLNTEAF
>TRBV7-9|TRBJ2-3|few
ASSQVLGDTQY
>TRBV5-1|TRBJ2-5|few
ASSLSGVVGETQY
>TRBV7-6|TRBJ2-3|.
ASSPRAGGDRRADTQY
>TRBV7-8|TRBJ2-7|.
ASSLVGTPEQY
>TRBV29-1|TRBJ2-1|few
SLGESGRYNEQF
>TRBV15|TRBJ2-2|.
ATWTGDTGELF
>TRBV6-2/TRBV6-3|TRBJ2-7|many
ASRRASGDEQY
>TRBV4-1|TRBJ2-1|few
ASSPESGGYNEQF
>TRBV5-4|TRBJ2-3|few
ASSLDVAATDTQY
>TRBV12-3/TRBV12-4|TRBJ1-4|few
ASSPTGPNEKLF
>TRBV21-1|TRBJ2-1|.
ASSTIGERERLHEQF
>TRBV4-3|TRBJ1-2|.
ASSQGVFREDYGYT
>TRBV13|TRBJ2-5|few
ASGRRAYQETQY
>TRBV4-1|TRBJ1-2|few
ASNLLVGQGIYGYT
>TRBV24-1|TRBJ2-1|few
ATSGGQLSYNEQF
>TRBV6-1|TRBJ2-2|.
ASLGAGKAGELF
>TRBV5-5|TRBJ1-2|.
ASSVSGAGGYT
>TRBV5-1|TRBJ2-1|.
ASSLVGETYNEQF
>TRBV10-3|TRBJ1-1|few
AISENGLQAF
>TRBV19|TRBJ1-1|few
ASKTGGTEAF
>TRBV9|TRBJ1-2|few
ASSARTKPYGYT
>TRBV6-5|TRBJ2-1|.
ASSSGTDYNEQF
>TRBV4-3|TRBJ2-1|few
ASSQEGLPRNEQF
>TRBV5-1|TRBJ1-6|few
ASSFGTGESPLH
>TRBV4-1|TRBJ2-7|few
ASSQGTAPTYEQY
>TRBV4-1|TRBJ1-3|few
ASSLDRASGNTIY
>TRBV25-1|TRBJ2-5|few
ASSEPQETQY
>TRBV7-2|TRBJ2-4|.
ASSLSIEAPVWIQY
>TRBV15|TRBJ2-1|.
ATSRVSGTTPREQF
>TRBV6-2/TRBV6-3|TRBJ2-7|few
ASSLSLAGVYEQY
>TRBV7-9|TRBJ2-3|.
ASSSPEAGNTDTQY
>TRBV20-1|TRBJ2-3|few
SARSGPQGGDTQY
>TRBV12-3/TRBV12-4|TRBJ1-6|.
ASSGRRLEPLH
>TRBV20-1|TRBJ1-5|few
SAILSSNQPQH